This T cell receptor beta chain was sequenced for a study of T-cell reconstitution after alpha-beta-depleted transplantation in children. This clonotype was seen just once. Its specificity is not known. Study-level points and caveats: The high TCRbeta diversity at day 60 in some patients came from surviving recipient T cells and thymic progenitors. Several hundred expanded graft clones reportedly supplied alpha-beta T cells about two months after transplant. Among T cells one year after transplant, newly produced cells accounted for most counts and diversity.

V shed 4 bases and J shed 7 bases, with 20 bases lying between them. Germline CDR1 and CDR2: DFQATT and SNEGSKA (reference sequence). The CDR3 consists of 14 residues. Unique molecular identifiers were incorporated during preparation of the TCRbeta library. MiXCR was run by TCRdb on the PCR reads, yielding one entry per CDR3 protein. Found here are approximately 800,000 distinct CDR3 sequences, 16% of them singletons; the top ten hold about 5%. The clonotype originates from a male patient younger than 18 who had a stem cell transplant for acute lymphoblastic leukemia, so the T cells may come from the graft donor. The chain uses TRBV20-1 and TRBJ2-7, with D perhaps TRBD2 (5 bases). The material was PBMCs, mostly from graft donor cells, obtained 360 days after TCRalphabeta/CD19-depleted stem cell transplant. CDR3 protein: CSAKLGVSRGEQYF. CDR3 nucleotides: TGCAGTGCTAAGCTTGGGGTCTCCCGGGGTGAGCAGTACTTC.